These 12 T cell receptor beta chains came from one sample sequenced in a study of early T cells in non-severe SARS-CoV-2 infection. TCRdb reanalysed the 5' RACE reads using MiXCR and keeps one entry per CDR3 protein. The sample includes over 45,000 distinct CDR3 sequences, less than 9.5% of them seen just once. The specimen was whole blood, collected at baseline. Source of these receptors: an adult who was a healthcare worker with PCR-confirmed SARS-CoV-2 infection or an uninfected control (not recorded which).

Ten or more counts support this clonotype. The chain has TRBV4-2 and TRBJ1-4; D gene ambiguous. CDR1 and CDR2 (germline): LGHNA, YNFKEQ. V shed 2 bases and J shed 5 bases, with 12 bases lying between them. The CDR3 contains 15 residues. CDR3 in amino acids: CASSQTISENEKLFF. Written as DNA, the CDR3 is TGTGCCAGCAGCCAAACTATCTCAGAGAATGAAAAACTGTTTTTT.

This clonotype showed up just a few times. This sequence joins TRBV6-5 and TRBJ2-1; 10 bases are a match to TRBD2. The germline V gene has CDR1 MNHEY and CDR2 SVGAGI. This CDR3 is 15 amino acids long. Trimming removed 3 bases from V and 6 bases from J; junction bases left unmatched: 5. In DNA, the CDR3 is TGTGCCAGCAGTTATTCTAGCGGGAGACCCAATGAGCAGTTCTTC. Protein sequence: CASSYSSGRPNEQFF.

CDR3 sequence: CASSQDPPGGYTDTQYF. CDR3 DNA: TGCGCCAGCAGCCAAGATCCCCCAGGGGGCTACACAGATACGCAGTATTTT. The chain recombines TRBV4-1 with TRBJ2-3, with 8 positions matching TRBD1. CDR3 length: 17 amino acids. V shed 0 bases and J 2 bases; nucleotides not matched to a gene: 7. Germline-derived CDR1 and CDR2 are MGHRA and YSYEKL.

This clonotype was picked up many times. The chain links TRBV18 to TRBJ2-3; no clear D gene. The germline V and J ends were trimmed by 4 bases and 2 bases, with 4 bases remaining between them. CDR1 and CDR2 from the germline V gene are KGHSH and LQKENI. The CDR3 loop spans 12 amino acids. In DNA form, the CDR3 reads TGTGCCAGCTCACGACCCACAGATACGCAGTATTTT. This codes for CASSRPTDTQYF.

The V gene is TRBV5-1, the J gene TRBJ2-1, with 8 bases fitting TRBD2. Trimming removed 4 bases from V and 6 bases from J; junction bases left unmatched: 9. CDR1 is SGHRS and CDR2 is YFSETQ in the germline V gene. This CDR3 contains 15 residues. CDR3 loop: CASSRSGRGPNEQFF. CDR3 bases: TGCGCCAGCAGCCGGAGCGGGAGAGGGCCCAATGAGCAGTTCTTC. Full variable domain (rest looked up from reference TRBV5-1 and TRBJ2-1): KAGVTQTPRYLIKTRGQQVTLSCSPISGHRSVSWYQQTPGQGLQFLFEYFSETQRNKGNFPGRFSGRQFSNSRSEMNVSTLELGDSALYLCASSRSGRGPNEQFFGPGTRLTVL.

This clonotype has only a few counts. This rearrangement joins TRBV3-1 to TRBJ2-7, with D possibly being TRBD2 (6 bases). CDR1 is LGHDT, CDR2 YNNKEL, per germline (reference sequence). V gave up 4 bases and J gave up 3 bases, with 16 bases separating them. This CDR3 is 15 amino acids long. In DNA form, the CDR3 reads TGTGCCAGCAGCCCCGTCGTTAGGGGACTCTACGAGCAGTACTTC. It encodes CASSPVVRGLYEQYF.

This chain joins TRBV20-1 and TRBJ1-2; D is perhaps TRBD1 (6 bases). The CDR3 has 13 residues. Germline V CDR1 and CDR2: DFQATT, SNEGSKA (reference sequence). The ends were cut back, 3 bases at V and 7 bases at J, with 15 bases in the middle. The CDR3 DNA reads as TGCAGTGCTAGCGGAGGGGGACGGCCTGGCTACACCTTC. This codes for CSASGGGRPGYTF.

The genes are TRBV14 and TRBJ2-3; 11 positions agree with TRBD2. V shed 2 bases, J shed 5 bases, and the junction held 3 bases outside the gene matches. CDR1 and CDR2 from the germline V gene are SGHDN and FVKESK. The CDR3 is 15 amino acids. In DNA form, the CDR3 reads TGTGCCAGCAGCCAACTAGCGGGAGGATTAGATACGCAGTATTTT. It encodes CASSQLAGGLDTQYF.

The J gene is TRBJ2-1, the V gene TRBV27; perhaps TRBD2 as D (6 bases). In germline, CDR1 is MNHEY, CDR2 SMNVEV (reference sequence). The CDR3 is made up of 14 amino acids. V shed 5 bases and J shed 6 bases, with 14 bases lying between them. CDR3 in amino acids: CASSSTGVFNEQFF. CDR3 bases: TGTGCCAGCAGTAGTACGGGAGTGTTCAATGAGCAGTTCTTC.

This clonotype was seen ten or more times. The chain carries TRBV13 and TRBJ2-7; the D is unclear. Germline CDR1 reads PRHDT; CDR2 reads FYEKMQ (reference sequence). This CDR3 is built from 13 residues. V lost 1 base, J lost 3 bases, and 7 bases lay in between. The CDR3 region has the DNA TGTGCCAGCAGCTTAGAAGGTTACTACGAGCAGTACTTC. It is translated as CASSLEGYYEQYF.

The J gene is TRBJ1-1, the V gene TRBV5-1; TRBD1 is a possible D gene (6 bases). V was pared by 3 bases and J by 8 bases, with 26 bases between. The CDR3 runs to 17 residues. The germline CDR1 and CDR2 sequences are SGHRS and YFSETQ. The CDR3 sequence is CASSSSPAGTPDAEAFF. The CDR3 bases are TGCGCCAGCAGCTCGTCCCCCGCCGGGACACCAGACGCCGAAGCTTTCTTT.

This clonotype showed up just a few times. This sequence joins TRBV25-1 and TRBJ2-7; D perhaps matches TRBD2 (6 bases). Germline assignment: CDR1 MGHDK and CDR2 SYGVNS. This CDR3 has 14 residues. Trimming took 4 bases from V and 3 from J, leaving 13 bases between them. CDR3 in DNA: TGTGCCAGCAGTGCAGCCGGGACTCTCTACGAGCAGTACTTC. Protein product: CASSAAGTLYEQYF.